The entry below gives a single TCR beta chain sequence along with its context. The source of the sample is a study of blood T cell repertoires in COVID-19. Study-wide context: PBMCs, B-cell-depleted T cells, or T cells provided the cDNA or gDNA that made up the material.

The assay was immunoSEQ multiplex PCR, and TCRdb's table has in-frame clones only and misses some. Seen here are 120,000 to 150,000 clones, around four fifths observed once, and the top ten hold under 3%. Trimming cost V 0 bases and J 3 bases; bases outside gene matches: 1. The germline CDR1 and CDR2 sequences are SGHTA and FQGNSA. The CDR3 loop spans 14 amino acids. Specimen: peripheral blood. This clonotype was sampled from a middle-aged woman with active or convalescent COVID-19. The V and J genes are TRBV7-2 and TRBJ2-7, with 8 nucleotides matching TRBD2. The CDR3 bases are TGTGCCAGCAGCTTAGCGGGACTAGGCTACGAGCAGTACTTC. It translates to CASSLAGLGYEQYF.